Sequencing of this T cell receptor beta chain was carried out in a study of fetal regulatory T cell absence and autoimmunity. About the study: Without clinical diabetes, IPEX patients showed exocrine pancreas autoimmunity.

For this clone: Its matching antigen is unknown.

From germline, CDR1 is SGHRS and CDR2 YFSETQ. V was cut by 6 bases and J by 8 bases, with 12 bases left in between. The CDR3 consists of 12 residues. The assay was run at survey level. Assay: immunoSEQ multiplex PCR; the TCRdb copy retains only in-frame clones and omits some. Here the sample spans about 95,000 clones, approximately 75% being singletons. General study results and limits: TRB gene family usage was broadly similar in cord blood and pancreas. Compared with cord blood, pancreas showed oligoclonal TCR enrichment, some clones over 80-fold.

The chain uses TRBV5-1 and TRBJ2-1, with D maybe TRBD1 (5 bases). The sequence was obtained from a male donor with IPEX syndrome. Sequenced sample: pancreas tissue. Here the CDR3 reads CASIGWGDEQFF. The CDR3 DNA reads TGCGCCAGCATCGGGTGGGGCGATGAGCAGTTCTTC.